Presented here are 28 T cell receptor beta chains from one specimen sequenced in a study of blood T cell repertoires in COVID-19. The assay was immunoSEQ multiplex PCR, and TCRdb's table has in-frame clones only and misses some. The sample lists about 200,000 clones; around 80% were seen once. The specimen sequenced was peripheral blood. The origin of the receptors is a middle-aged man who had recovered from COVID-19.

This rearrangement joins TRBV18 to TRBJ2-1; 10 bases align to TRBD2. The CDR3 spans 16 residues. Unmatched junction bases numbered 14, after V lost 6 bases and J lost 9 bases. Germline CDR1 is KGHSH and CDR2 is LQKENI. CDR3 region: CASSPRSSGRAGEQFF. The DNA of the CDR3 is TGTGCCAGCTCCCCCCGTTCGAGCGGGAGGGCAGGTGAGCAGTTCTTC. Supplemented by reference TRBV18 and TRBJ2-1, the full variable domain reads NAGVMQNPRHLVRRRGQEARLRCSPMKGHSHVYWYRQLPEEGLKFMVYLQKENIIDESGMPKERFSAEFPKEGPSILRIQQVVRGDSAAYFCASSPRSSGRAGEQFFGPGTRLTVL.

The rearrangement links TRBV11-3 to TRBJ2-1, with TRBD2 matching over 8 bases. Germline trimming cut 1 base from V and 1 base from J; bases unmatched to any gene: 3. In germline, CDR1 is SGHNT, CDR2 YENEEA. The CDR3 loop spans 16 amino acids. CDR3 protein: CASSLVAGGSYNEQFF. CDR3 bases: TGTGCCAGCAGCTTAGTGGCGGGAGGTTCCTACAATGAGCAGTTCTTC.

The chain is built from TRBV7-3 and TRBJ2-3, with D unclear. The V gene's germline CDR1 is SGHTA and CDR2 FQGTGA. V lost 1 base, J lost 0 bases, and 5 bases lay in between. The CDR3 is 14 residues long. As DNA, the CDR3 is TGTGCCAGCAGCTTAAGACACAGCACAGATACGCAGTATTTT. It is translated as CASSLRHSTDTQYF.

The CDR3 protein is CASSHTLPSGESEQYF. DNA for the CDR3: TGTGCCAGCAGCCATACCCTCCCTAGCGGGGAGAGCGAGCAGTACTTC. This chain uses TRBV14 with TRBJ2-7, with 9 bases aligning to TRBD2. The germline CDR1 and CDR2 sequences are SGHDN and FVKESK. This CDR3 region has 16 residues. V shed 3 bases, J shed 6 bases, and the junction held 12 bases outside the gene matches. Full variable domain (rest looked up from reference TRBV14 and TRBJ2-7): EAGVTQFPSHSVIEKGQTVTLRCDPISGHDNLYWYRRVMGKEIKFLLHFVKESKQDESGMPNNRFLAERTGGTYSTLKVQPAELEDSGVYFCASSHTLPSGESEQYFGPGTRLTVT.

CDR3 bases: TGCAGCGTTTTCAGGGGCGGCGAAATCTCCTACAATGAGCAGTTCTTC. Residues: CSVFRGGEISYNEQFF. The gene calls are TRBV29-1 and TRBJ2-1; D is possibly TRBD1 (6 bases). Germline V lookup: CDR1 SQVTM, CDR2 ANQGSEA. V lost 5 bases, J lost 0 bases, and 17 bases lay in between. CDR3 length: 16 amino acids.

The genes are TRBV6-5 and TRBJ1-4; the match to TRBD1 covers 9 bases. V gave up 6 bases and J gave up 7 bases; unmatched junction bases: 3. The CDR3 length is 13 residues. Germline values: CDR1 MNHEY, CDR2 SVGAGI. CDR3 amino acids: CASRETGGEKLFF. DNA for the CDR3: TGTGCCAGCAGGGAGACAGGGGGTGAAAAACTGTTTTTT.

The chain employs TRBV14 and TRBJ1-2; TRBD1 might be the D (5 bases). There are 14 residues in the CDR3. CDR1 and CDR2 (germline): SGHDN, FVKESK. The V end lost 1 base, the J end lost 8 bases, and 14 bases lay between the germline ends. CDR3 residues: CASSQAGVRRGYTF. DNA for the CDR3: TGTGCCAGCAGCCAAGCGGGGGTGAGGAGGGGCTACACCTTC. The complete variable domain, with remaining parts taken from reference TRBV14 and TRBJ1-2, reads EAGVTQFPSHSVIEKGQTVTLRCDPISGHDNLYWYRRVMGKEIKFLLHFVKESKQDESGMPNNRFLAERTGGTYSTLKVQPAELEDSGVYFCASSQAGVRRGYTFGSGTRLTVV.

V gene TRBV5-1 combines with J gene TRBJ1-3, with D tentatively TRBD1 (6 bases). With 4 bases removed from V and 3 bases from J, the gap between germline ends came to 17 bases. The CDR3 is 16 amino acids. Germline CDR1 reads SGHRS; CDR2 reads YFSETQ. This chain's CDR3 is CASSPGWGGVGNTIYF. The DNA for the CDR3 is TGCGCCAGCAGCCCCGGTTGGGGGGGCGTTGGAAACACCATATATTTT.

The chain recombines TRBV3-1 (or the pseudogene TRBV3-2) with TRBJ2-3, with no clear D. Between the trimmed V and J ends, which lost 4 bases and 2 bases, there was a span of 7 bases. CDR1 and CDR2 (germline): LGHDT, YNNKEL (reference sequence). CDR3 length: 13 amino acids. CDR3: CASSPTFTDTQYF. In DNA, the CDR3 is TGTGCCAGCAGCCCTACCTTCACAGATACGCAGTATTTT.

This clone was observed once. The chain is built from TRBV2 and TRBJ2-2; 14 bases agree with TRBD2. This CDR3 has 15 residues. Germline CDR1 and CDR2: SNHLY and FYNNEI. V was pared by 6 bases and J by 6 bases, with 3 bases of the junction left unmatched. The CDR3 bases are TGTGCCAGCAGGGGACTAGCGGGAGTCGCCGGGGAGCTGTTTTTT. It specifies CASRGLAGVAGELFF.

The chain combines TRBV28 with TRBJ1-5; D is undetermined. Per germline, CDR1 MDHEN and CDR2 SYDVKM. This CDR3 is 15 amino acids long. Trimming pared 3 bases from V and 0 bases from J, leaving 9 bases between. The CDR3 protein is CASSLWQISNQPQHF. CDR3 nucleotide sequence: TGTGCCAGCAGTTTGTGGCAAATTAGCAATCAGCCCCAGCATTTT. Variable domain in full (rest from reference TRBV28 and TRBJ1-5): DVKVTQSSRYLVKRTGEKVFLECVQDMDHENMFWYRQDPGLGLRLIYFSYDVKMKEKGDIPEGYSVSREKKERFSLILESASTNQTSMYLCASSLWQISNQPQHFGDGTRLSIL.

The chain links TRBV4-3 to TRBJ1-6; maybe TRBD1 (5 bases). Germline lookup yields CDR1 LGHNA and CDR2 YSLEER. CDR3 size: 17 residues. Trimming left V 0 bases short and J 8 bases short, with 17 bases between. The CDR3 region has the DNA TGCGCCAGCAGCCAAGATCTGGTGCAGGGAGGTTATTCACCCCTCCACTTT. Amino acid sequence: CASSQDLVQGGYSPLHF.

Comment on this clone: This same CDR3 is encoded by further DNA sequences in the sample. V usage is TRBV5-1 and J usage is TRBJ1-2, with 7 bases aligning to TRBD1. CDR1 is SGHRS and CDR2 is YFSETQ in the germline V gene. The CDR3 consists of 13 residues. Losses at the gene ends were 4 bases for V and 5 bases for J; bases not matched to a gene: 5. CDR3: CASSLRQGYGYTF. Here the CDR3 DNA reads TGCGCCAGCAGCCTAAGACAGGGATATGGCTACACCTTC.

This clone has more than one count but fewer than ten. CDR3 in amino acids: CASWGPNGYTF. The CDR3 bases are TGTGCCAGCTGGGGGCCTAACGGCTACACCTTC. This rearrangement joins TRBV3-1 (or the pseudogene TRBV3-2) to TRBJ1-2; weak D call: TRBD1 (6 bases). V was pared by 8 bases and J by 8 bases, with 12 bases between. CDR1 LGHDT and CDR2 YNNKEL come from the germline V gene (reference sequence). The CDR3 runs 11 residues.

The gene calls are TRBV7-2 and TRBJ2-2; 7 nucleotides match TRBD1. The germline V gene has CDR1 SGHTA and CDR2 FQGNSA. The CDR3 loop spans 16 amino acids. V shed 4 bases and J 2 bases; nucleotides not matched to a gene: 7. The DNA of the CDR3 is TGTGCCAGCAGCTCCCGCGAAGGGGGCAACACCGGGGAGCTGTTTTTT. Translation gives CASSSREGGNTGELFF.

This clone was detected once. The J gene is TRBJ1-2, the V gene TRBV6-5, with TRBD1 matching 7 bases. CDR1 is MNHEY and CDR2 is SVGAGI in the germline V gene. The CDR3 extends over 14 amino acids. V was clipped by 5 bases and J by 4 bases; unmatched bases: 7. The CDR3 loop reads CASSITGAVYGYTF. CDR3 sequence (DNA): TGTGCCAGCAGTATAACAGGGGCCGTCTATGGCTACACCTTC.

CDR3 loop: CSVETSGNLGSVLHSSYNEQFF. DNA for the CDR3: TGCAGCGTTGAGACTAGCGGGAATCTCGGGTCCGTTCTTCATAGCTCCTACAATGAGCAGTTCTTC. The rearrangement joins TRBV29-1 to TRBJ2-1, with TRBD2 matching 11 bases. This CDR3 has 22 residues. Trimming cost V 3 bases and J 0 bases; bases outside gene matches: 22. Germline lookup yields CDR1 SQVTM and CDR2 ANQGSEA.

The rearrangement uses TRBV5-5 and TRBJ2-7; D uncertain. Germline CDR1 reads SGHKS; CDR2 reads YYEKEE (reference sequence). The CDR3 runs 11 residues. V lost 5 bases and J 7 bases, leaving 10 bases between the germline ends. CDR3 residues: CASRDRVEQYF. In nucleotides, the CDR3 is TGTGCCAGCAGAGATCGCGTGGAGCAGTACTTC.

This clone came up once. The chain recombines TRBV30 with TRBJ1-3; unclear D gene. The CDR3 runs to 13 residues. Germline values: CDR1 GTSNPN, CDR2 SVGIG (reference sequence). With 7 bases removed from V and 1 base from J, the gap between germline ends came to 11 bases. CDR3 nucleotide sequence: TGTGCCTCAATACGACTATCTGGAAACACCATATATTTT. Its protein product is CASIRLSGNTIYF.

The V call is TRBV30, the J call TRBJ2-4, with D maybe TRBD2 (7 bases). Trimming shortened V by 5 bases and J by 0 bases, and 14 bases separated the two germline ends. This CDR3 has 15 residues. Per the germline V gene, CDR1 is GTSNPN and CDR2 is SVGIG (reference sequence). The CDR3 DNA reads TGTGCCTGGGGGGCGGGGGCCTTAGCCAAAAACATTCAGTACTTC. It translates to CAWGAGALAKNIQYF.

Note on this clone: The junction does not match germline at one end; this may be a read error. The DNA of the CDR3 is TGTGCCAGCTGCGTGTCCTCTGTGGCCAACGTCCTGACTTTC. Translating it yields CASCVSSVANVLTF. The genes are TRBV6-6 and TRBJ2-6; D is unresolved. The V gene's germline CDR1 is MNHNY and CDR2 SVGAGI (reference sequence). The CDR3 runs to 14 residues.

This clone was seen a single time. V usage is TRBV30 and J usage is TRBJ1-4; TRBD1 is a possible D gene (5 bases). V lost 2 bases and J 5 bases, leaving 12 bases between the germline ends. The CDR3 totals 14 residues. The germline CDR1 and CDR2 sequences are GTSNPN and SVGIG (reference sequence). CDR3 in amino acids: CAWSRGYENEKLFF. The CDR3 DNA reads TGTGCCTGGAGTCGGGGGTATGAGAATGAAAAACTGTTTTTT.

CDR3 amino acids: CASMMDRGETQYF. In nucleotides, the CDR3 is TGTGCCAGCATGATGGACAGGGGAGAGACCCAGTACTTC. The V call is TRBV2, the J call TRBJ2-5, with 9 positions matching TRBD1. CDR1 is SNHLY and CDR2 is FYNNEI in the germline V gene. This CDR3 has 13 amino acids. V was pared by 7 bases and J by 4 bases, with 4 bases of the junction left unmatched. Looking up the rest from reference TRBV2 and TRBJ2-5 gives the full variable domain: EPEVTQTPSHQVTQMGQEVILRCVPISNHLYFYWYRQILGQKVEFLVSFYNNEISEKSEIFDDQFSVERPDGSNFTLKIRSTKLEDSAMYFCASMMDRGETQYFGPGTRLLVL.

J is TRBJ2-1 and V is TRBV5-1, with 11 positions matching TRBD2. The CDR3 is 17 amino acids. Germline V CDR1 and CDR2: SGHRS, YFSETQ. Trimming removed 4 bases from V and 4 bases from J; junction bases left unmatched: 10. The DNA of the CDR3 is TGCGCCAGCAGCCCCCGCCTGACTAGCGGGGATTACAATGAGCAGTTCTTC. Its protein is CASSPRLTSGDYNEQFF.

The chain couples TRBV19 to TRBJ2-7; 9 bases are a match to TRBD1. Unmatched junction bases numbered 5, after V lost 5 bases and J lost 0 bases. Germline V gene sequence: CDR1 LNHDA, CDR2 SQIVND (reference sequence). This CDR3 has 15 residues. CDR3 sequence: CASSLGQGSSYEQYF. Written as DNA, the CDR3 is TGTGCCAGTAGTTTAGGACAGGGGAGCTCCTACGAGCAGTACTTC.

The V gene is TRBV2, the J gene TRBJ2-5; 13 bases align to TRBD2. Per germline, CDR1 SNHLY and CDR2 FYNNEI. Trimming at V came to 3 bases and at J to 4 bases, leaving 2 bases not matched to a gene. The CDR3 runs 15 residues. The CDR3, as DNA: TGTGCCAGCAGTGATCGACTAGCGGGAGGAGAGACCCAGTACTTC. Amino acids: CASSDRLAGGETQYF.

This clone was seen only a few times. The chain is built from TRBV13 and TRBJ2-6; 8 positions agree with TRBD2. From germline, CDR1 is PRHDT and CDR2 FYEKMQ (reference sequence). Losses at the gene ends were 5 bases for V and 3 bases for J; bases not matched to a gene: 6. This CDR3 region has 16 residues. For the CDR3, the DNA is TGTGCCAGCAGCCCTCCGGGAGGGATTGGGGCCAACGTCCTGACTTTC. This codes for CASSPPGGIGANVLTF.

The V and J genes are TRBV12-3 or TRBV12-4 and TRBJ2-1, with TRBD2 as a possible D gene (5 bases). The CDR3 runs to 13 residues. V dropped 8 bases and J dropped 7 bases, with 15 bases sitting between them. CDR3 protein: CASAGGAFNEQFF. The CDR3 region has the DNA TGTGCCAGCGCGGGCGGAGCCTTTAATGAGCAGTTCTTC.